This T cell receptor (beta chain) was sequenced during a study of T cells in pancreatic ductal adenocarcinoma. Study observations and caveats: Results skew toward the minority of patients with early-stage disease. Mean clonality was about 0.11 in tumors and roughly 0.066 in blood, not significantly different. Unique clonotypes were around 7.6-fold more numerous in blood than in tumor. Comparisons of tumor and blood clonality may show falsely lower tumor diversity.

Surgery without prior neoadjuvant therapy was the treatment of the selected pancreatic ductal adenocarcinoma patients. Assay: immunoSEQ multiplex PCR; the TCRdb copy retains only in-frame clones and omits some. The profile shows around 100,000 clones, more than 90% of them singletons. As for this clone: The target antigen is unknown.

The sample taken for sequencing was PBMCs. The receptor comes from a human donor with pancreatic ductal adenocarcinoma.

CDR3 region: CAWSADRVGVSGLKFF. The CDR3 nucleotides are TGTGCCTGGAGTGCCGACAGGGTAGGGGTTAGCGGTCTAAAGTTCTTC. The chain links TRBV30 to TRBJ2-1, with D possibly being TRBD1 (7 bases). The CDR3 is 16 amino acids. The ends were cut back, 1 base at V and 14 bases at J, with 27 bases in the middle. CDR1 and CDR2 (germline): GTSNPN, SVGIG (reference sequence).